These T cell receptor beta chains were read from a single sample in a study of spatial heterogeneity in lung cancer. Each CDR3 protein is one row after TCRdb ran MiXCR on the 5' RACE reads. This table has around 10,000 distinct CDR3 sequences, 20% to 25% appearing once. The material sequenced was PBMCs, taken at follow-up. Receptors were obtained from a male donor with early-stage non-small cell lung cancer. CDR3s include the opening cysteine and the closing phenylalanine or tryptophan. A D gene is named only where the DNA matches it firmly. Clone size is given for some rows only: seen once, a few or many times, or a class if the clone is expanded.

v_gene,j_gene,abundance,d_gene,CDR3aa,CDR3nt
TRBV9,TRBJ2-1,few,NA,CASSVGGASYNEQFF,TGTGCCAGCAGCGTAGGGGGTGCGTCCTACAATGAGCAGTTCTTC
TRBV27,TRBJ2-7,many,TRBD1,CASLSTLTGGNYEQYF,TGTGCCAGCTTATCTACCTTGACAGGGGGTAACTACGAGCAGTACTTC
TRBV20-1,TRBJ2-7,few,TRBD1,CSARGDRVRPYEQYF,TGCAGTGCGAGGGGGGACAGGGTCCGTCCCTACGAGCAGTACTTC
TRBV25-1,TRBJ2-3,NA,NA,CASSTPQGGGTDTQYF,TGTGCCAGCAGCACTCCCCAGGGCGGGGGCACAGATACGCAGTATTTT
TRBV24-1,TRBJ2-5,medium-sized,NA,CATSDSGEKETQYF,TGTGCCACCAGTGATTCAGGAGAAAAAGAGACCCAGTACTTC
TRBV20-1,TRBJ2-1,medium-sized,NA,CSASPTYGEAYNEQFF,TGCAGTGCTAGTCCCACGTACGGGGAGGCCTACAATGAGCAGTTCTTC
TRBV12-3/TRBV12-4,TRBJ2-5,few,NA,CASSLMTRGETQYF,TGTGCCAGCAGTTTGATGACTAGGGGGGAGACCCAGTACTTC
TRBV7-2,TRBJ1-2,few,NA,CASSLWGGYTF,TGTGCCAGCAGCTTATGGGGTGGCTACACCTTC
TRBV10-2,TRBJ2-1,many,NA,CASSESFGDEQFF,TGCGCCAGCAGTGAGTCGTTCGGGGATGAGCAGTTCTTC
TRBV20-1,TRBJ2-3,many,NA,CSASGGSTDTQYF,TGCAGTGCTAGTGGCGGTAGCACAGATACGCAGTATTTT
TRBV9,TRBJ2-1,NA,TRBD2,CASSDRGLGYNEQFF,TGTGCCAGCAGCGATCGGGGACTAGGCTACAATGAGCAGTTCTTC
TRBV9,TRBJ1-3,few,NA,CASSVAGHRSGNTIYF,TGTGCCAGCAGCGTAGCAGGACACCGCTCTGGAAACACCATATATTTT
TRBV6-1,TRBJ1-2,NA,NA,CASSEARLPGAYGYTF,TGTGCCAGCAGTGAAGCGCGGTTGCCAGGGGCCTATGGCTACACCTTC
TRBV20-1,TRBJ1-2,NA,NA,CSASRDPNYGYTF,TGCAGTGCTAGTCGGGATCCAAACTATGGCTACACCTTC
TRBV7-9,TRBJ1-1,many,NA,CASSTVGGTEAFF,TGTGCCAGCAGCACCGTGGGTGGCACTGAAGCTTTCTTT
TRBV20-1,TRBJ1-1,NA,NA,CSARGGIRNTEAFF,TGCAGTGCTAGGGGGGGTATCCGGAACACTGAAGCTTTCTTT
TRBV7-2,TRBJ2-7,once,NA,CASSLDFAYYEQYF,TGTGCCAGCAGCTTAGACTTCGCCTACTACGAGCAGTACTTC